This T cell receptor beta chain was sequenced for a study of T cells in Graves' hyperthyroidism and ophthalmopathy. Trimming cost V 2 bases and J 5 bases, with 15 bases left between them. Germline CDR1 reads KGHSH; CDR2 reads LQKENI. This CDR3 has 15 amino acids. Amplification of TCR beta CDR3 regions was performed using RNA transcripts as template. TCR CDR3 regions were first amplified by RT-PCR with HTBI primers. TCRdb called the multiplex PCR reads again in MiXCR, with one record for every CDR3 protein. This table has a few hundred thousand distinct CDR3 sequences, approximately 20% appearing once. Uncontrolled infection, other autoimmune disease, pregnancy or lactation disqualified patients from enrolment. This clonotype came up many times.

Source material: blood. This chain connects TRBV18 to TRBJ1-1, with D perhaps TRBD1 (5 bases). The receptor was isolated from a woman in her late teens or twenties with Graves' hyperthyroidism. The CDR3 DNA is TGTGCCAGCTCACCAAACAGGTTTTGGGAAACTGAAGCTTTCTTT. It yields the protein CASSPNRFWETEAFF.